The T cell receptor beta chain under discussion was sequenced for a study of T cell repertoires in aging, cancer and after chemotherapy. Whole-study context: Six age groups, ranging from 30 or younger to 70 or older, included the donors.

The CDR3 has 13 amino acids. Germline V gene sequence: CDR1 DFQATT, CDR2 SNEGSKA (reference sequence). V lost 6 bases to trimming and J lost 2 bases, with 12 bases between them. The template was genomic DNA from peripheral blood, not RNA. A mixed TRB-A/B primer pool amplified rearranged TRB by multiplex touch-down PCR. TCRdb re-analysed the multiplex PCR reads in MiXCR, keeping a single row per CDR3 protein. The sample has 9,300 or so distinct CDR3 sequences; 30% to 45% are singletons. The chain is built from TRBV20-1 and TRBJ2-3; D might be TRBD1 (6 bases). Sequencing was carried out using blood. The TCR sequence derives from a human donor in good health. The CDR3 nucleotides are TGCAGTGCGAGGGGGACCCACACAGATACGCAGTATTTT. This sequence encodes CSARGTHTDTQYF.